These T cell receptor beta chains were read from a single sample in a study of regulatory T cells in long-lasting Graves disease. TCRdb called the multiplex PCR reads again in MiXCR, with one record for every CDR3 protein. Among about 470,000 distinct CDR3 sequences, less than 25% were seen once, and the ten largest hold over 7.5%. Sequenced material: peripheral blood mononuclear cells (PBMCs), taken when the disease was refractory, from a patient treated with antithyroid drugs. These receptor sequences come from a female donor with Graves disease. CDR3s include the opening cysteine and the closing phenylalanine or tryptophan. Each record gives: V gene, J gene, CDR3 protein.

v_call: TRBV28; j_call: TRBJ2-7; cdr3_aa: CASSSDRLGTYEQYF
v_call: TRBV28; j_call: TRBJ1-4; cdr3_aa: CASSLWRQGEEKLFF
v_call: TRBV5-6; j_call: TRBJ1-1; cdr3_aa: CASSPGTENTEAFF
v_call: TRBV18; j_call: TRBJ1-2; cdr3_aa: CASSAGHFDHLYGYTF
v_call: TRBV7-9; j_call: TRBJ2-7; cdr3_aa: CASSSIISYEQYF
v_call: TRBV12-5; j_call: TRBJ2-1; cdr3_aa: CASGLRVGEQFF
v_call: TRBV10-3; j_call: TRBJ2-7; cdr3_aa: CAIRGRFYEQYF
v_call: TRBV7-3; j_call: TRBJ2-3; cdr3_aa: CASSSSSGSADTQYF
v_call: TRBV27; j_call: TRBJ2-2; cdr3_aa: CASSDFWGSGELFF
v_call: TRBV6-2/TRBV6-3; j_call: TRBJ2-2; cdr3_aa: CASSSRDRGSTGELFF
v_call: TRBV11-2; j_call: TRBJ2-6; cdr3_aa: CASTRTGASGANVLTF
v_call: TRBV6-2/TRBV6-3; j_call: TRBJ1-1; cdr3_aa: CATSGANTEAFF
v_call: TRBV6-1; j_call: TRBJ1-1; cdr3_aa: CASRPDRGEAFF
v_call: TRBV28; j_call: TRBJ1-2; cdr3_aa: CASSSTGYEANYGYTF
v_call: TRBV9; j_call: TRBJ2-7; cdr3_aa: CASSSVLGHEQYF
v_call: TRBV6-5; j_call: TRBJ2-5; cdr3_aa: CASSYSPGTGKETQYF
v_call: TRBV6-2/TRBV6-3; j_call: TRBJ2-1; cdr3_aa: CASSYSERNEQFF
v_call: TRBV28; j_call: TRBJ1-5; cdr3_aa: CASRPGTGATQPQHF
v_call: TRBV3-1; j_call: TRBJ2-7; cdr3_aa: CASSHGQGVEQYF
v_call: TRBV5-1; j_call: TRBJ2-5; cdr3_aa: CASGFFTPQETQYF
v_call: TRBV20-1; j_call: TRBJ2-7; cdr3_aa: CSARGSGSSYEQYF
v_call: TRBV7-3; j_call: TRBJ2-1; cdr3_aa: CASSPGGGTFHEQFF
v_call: TRBV6-5; j_call: TRBJ2-1; cdr3_aa: CASSYVSYNEQFF
v_call: TRBV2; j_call: TRBJ1-5; cdr3_aa: CASSERDRVPSNQPQHF
v_call: TRBV11-3; j_call: TRBJ1-1; cdr3_aa: CASSQAGDRGAFF
v_call: TRBV9; j_call: TRBJ1-3; cdr3_aa: CASSRTGASGNTIYF
v_call: TRBV7-2; j_call: TRBJ2-7; cdr3_aa: CASSSGVGLIYEQYF
v_call: TRBV6-1; j_call: TRBJ2-2; cdr3_aa: CASNSGGTGANTGELFF
v_call: TRBV28; j_call: TRBJ1-5; cdr3_aa: CASRSGRQGGNQPQHF
v_call: TRBV6-1; j_call: TRBJ1-1; cdr3_aa: CASSQGAWTEAFF
v_call: TRBV28; j_call: TRBJ1-6; cdr3_aa: CASSTPGGNPPLHF
v_call: TRBV20-1; j_call: TRBJ2-5; cdr3_aa: CSATRATGVQETQYF
v_call: TRBV20-1; j_call: TRBJ2-7; cdr3_aa: CSGNSGATIYEQYF
v_call: TRBV29-1; j_call: TRBJ2-7; cdr3_aa: CSVVVGQAHEQYF
v_call: TRBV3-1; j_call: TRBJ2-5; cdr3_aa: CASSLGNTRGEGETQYF
v_call: TRBV20-1; j_call: TRBJ1-1; cdr3_aa: CSARVGTQEAFF
v_call: TRBV4-1; j_call: TRBJ2-7; cdr3_aa: CASSQDPGETYEQYF
v_call: TRBV5-1; j_call: TRBJ2-1; cdr3_aa: CASSPGQGDYNEQFF
v_call: TRBV11-2; j_call: TRBJ2-7; cdr3_aa: CASSLSRTGEGYEQYF
v_call: TRBV27; j_call: TRBJ2-7; cdr3_aa: CASSYFGGYEQYF
v_call: TRBV14; j_call: TRBJ2-7; cdr3_aa: CASSAGLAGGYEQYF
v_call: TRBV20-1; j_call: TRBJ2-7; cdr3_aa: CSAKPVSFYEQYF
v_call: TRBV25-1; j_call: TRBJ1-2; cdr3_aa: CASSGVNPETNYGYTF
v_call: TRBV7-9; j_call: TRBJ1-1; cdr3_aa: CASSLTGGQNGEAFF
v_call: TRBV7-9; j_call: TRBJ2-3; cdr3_aa: CASSSTPADTQYF
v_call: TRBV10-2; j_call: TRBJ2-7; cdr3_aa: CASRESIPSHHEQYF
v_call: TRBV20-1; j_call: TRBJ1-1; cdr3_aa: CSPHTGTEAFF
v_call: TRBV7-8; j_call: TRBJ2-5; cdr3_aa: CASSAYGLAEETQYF
v_call: TRBV2; j_call: TRBJ1-1; cdr3_aa: CASREGYTEAFF